The entry that follows covers one T cell receptor beta chain sequence. Study processing details: Estimates of nucleated cell counts were drawn from the amplification of reference gene primers. Data came from immunoSEQ multiplex PCR; TCRdb stores just in-frame clones and leaves some out. V and J calls and clone size are given by that table; D and trimming were obtained from the DNA. The data contain about 140,000 clones, 70% to 80% of them singletons. This CDR3 contains 15 residues. The J segment lost 0 bases and the V segment lost 8 bases, leaving 5 bases of the junction unmatched. Germline V gene lookup returns CDR1 MNHEY and CDR2 SVGAGI. This sample is drawn from a study of blood T cell repertoires in COVID-19. At the level of the study: Whether acute or convalescent, the COVID-19 samples came from the United States, Italy and Spain.

The receptor's source is a woman aged 80 or over with active or convalescent COVID-19. Sequencing input: peripheral blood. The chain links TRBV6-5 to TRBJ1-5, with 9 nucleotides matching TRBD1. In DNA form, the CDR3 reads TGTGCCAGCGGCTGGACAGGGGATAGCAATCAGCCCCAGCATTTT. Amino acid sequence: CASGWTGDSNQPQHF.